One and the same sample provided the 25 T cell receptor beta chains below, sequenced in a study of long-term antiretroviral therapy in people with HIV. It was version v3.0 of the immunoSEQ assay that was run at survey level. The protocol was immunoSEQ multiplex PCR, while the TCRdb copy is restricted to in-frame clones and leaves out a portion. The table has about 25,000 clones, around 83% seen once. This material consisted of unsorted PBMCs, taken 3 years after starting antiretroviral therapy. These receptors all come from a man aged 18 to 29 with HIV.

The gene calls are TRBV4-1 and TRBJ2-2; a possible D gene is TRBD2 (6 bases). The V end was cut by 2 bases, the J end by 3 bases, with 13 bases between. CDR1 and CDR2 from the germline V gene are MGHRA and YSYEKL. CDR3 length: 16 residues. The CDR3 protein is CASSQKLADHTGELFF. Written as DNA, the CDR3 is TGCGCCAGCAGCCAAAAGTTAGCGGATCACACCGGGGAGCTGTTTTTT.

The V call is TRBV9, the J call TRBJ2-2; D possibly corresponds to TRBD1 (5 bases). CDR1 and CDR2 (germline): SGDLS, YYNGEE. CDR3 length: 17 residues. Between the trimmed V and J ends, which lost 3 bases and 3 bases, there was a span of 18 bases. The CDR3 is CASSAPLRGWDTGELFF. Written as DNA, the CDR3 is TGTGCCAGCAGCGCCCCGCTAAGGGGCTGGGACACCGGGGAGCTGTTTTTT.

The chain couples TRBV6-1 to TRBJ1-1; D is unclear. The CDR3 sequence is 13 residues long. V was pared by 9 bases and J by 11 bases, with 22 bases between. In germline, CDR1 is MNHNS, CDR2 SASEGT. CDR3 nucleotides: TGTGCCAGTGATTCGCAGAGCAGCCTTGAGGCTTTCTTT. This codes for CASDSQSSLEAFF.

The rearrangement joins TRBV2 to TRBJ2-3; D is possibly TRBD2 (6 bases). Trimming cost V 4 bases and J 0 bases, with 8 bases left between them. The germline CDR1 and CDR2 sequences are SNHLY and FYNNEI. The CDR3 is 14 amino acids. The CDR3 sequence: CASSVGTSTDTQYF. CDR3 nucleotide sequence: TGTGCCAGCAGTGTAGGGACTAGCACAGATACGCAGTATTTT.

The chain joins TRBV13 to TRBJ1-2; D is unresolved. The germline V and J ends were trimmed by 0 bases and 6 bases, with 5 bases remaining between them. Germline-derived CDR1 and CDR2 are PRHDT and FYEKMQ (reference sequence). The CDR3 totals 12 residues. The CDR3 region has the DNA TGTGCCAGCAGCTTAGGAGGTGATGGCTACACCTTC. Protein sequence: CASSLGGDGYTF.

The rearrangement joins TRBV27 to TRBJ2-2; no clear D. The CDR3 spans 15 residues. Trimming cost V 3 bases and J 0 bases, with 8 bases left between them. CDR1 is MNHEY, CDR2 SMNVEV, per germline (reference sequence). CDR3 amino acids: CASSLVYTNTGELFF. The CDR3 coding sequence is TGTGCCAGCAGTTTGGTATACACGAACACCGGGGAGCTGTTTTTT.

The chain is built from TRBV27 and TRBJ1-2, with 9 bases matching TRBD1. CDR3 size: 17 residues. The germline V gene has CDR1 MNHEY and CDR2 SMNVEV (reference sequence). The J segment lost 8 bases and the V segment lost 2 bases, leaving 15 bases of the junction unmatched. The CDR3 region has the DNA TGTGCCAGCAGTTTAAACCCCGAATCGGGACAGGGTTGGGGCTACACCTTC. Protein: CASSLNPESGQGWGYTF.

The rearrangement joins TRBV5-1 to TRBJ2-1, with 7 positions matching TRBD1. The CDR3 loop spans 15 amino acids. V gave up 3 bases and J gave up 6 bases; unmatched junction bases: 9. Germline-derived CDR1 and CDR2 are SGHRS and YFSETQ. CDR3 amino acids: CASSSGTVISNEQFF. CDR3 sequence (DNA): TGCGCCAGCAGCTCCGGGACAGTTATTTCCAATGAGCAGTTCTTC.

CDR3 coding DNA: TGTGCCACCAGCAGAGATGGGGACCCGGGTGAAGCTTTCTTT. Protein: CATSRDGDPGEAFF. The gene calls are TRBV15 and TRBJ1-1; D is perhaps TRBD1 (5 bases). Germline values: CDR1 LNHNV, CDR2 YYDKDF (reference sequence). Trimming removed 0 bases at V and 7 bases at J, with 12 bases between. The CDR3 sequence is 14 residues long.

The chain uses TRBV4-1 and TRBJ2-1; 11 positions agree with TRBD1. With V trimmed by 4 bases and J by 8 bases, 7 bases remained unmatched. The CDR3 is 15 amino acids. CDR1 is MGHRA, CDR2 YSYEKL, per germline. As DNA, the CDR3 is TGCGCCAGCAGCCCCGGACAGGGGGCAGACTATGAGCAGTTCTTC. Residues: CASSPGQGADYEQFF.

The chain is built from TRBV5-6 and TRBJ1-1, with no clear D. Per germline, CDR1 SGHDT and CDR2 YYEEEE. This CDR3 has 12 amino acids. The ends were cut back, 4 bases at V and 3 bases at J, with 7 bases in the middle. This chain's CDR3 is CASSTEYTEAFF. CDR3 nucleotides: TGTGCCAGCAGCACGGAATACACTGAAGCTTTCTTT.

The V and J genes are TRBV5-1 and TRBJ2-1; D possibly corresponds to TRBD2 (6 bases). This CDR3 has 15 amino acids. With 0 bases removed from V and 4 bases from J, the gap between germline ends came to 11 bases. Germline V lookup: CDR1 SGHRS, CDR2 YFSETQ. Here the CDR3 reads CASSLGRGVYNEQFF. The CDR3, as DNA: TGCGCCAGCAGCTTGGGGAGGGGAGTTTACAATGAGCAGTTCTTC.

CDR3 bases: TGTGCCAGCAGCTGGGGTAGGACAGGGGGTTCGGATACGCAGTATTTT. It encodes CASSWGRTGGSDTQYF. The chain is built from TRBV27 and TRBJ2-3; 10 nucleotides line up with TRBD1. Germline lookup yields CDR1 MNHEY and CDR2 SMNVEV (reference sequence). With V trimmed by 6 bases and J by 6 bases, 12 bases remained unmatched. The CDR3 loop spans 16 amino acids.

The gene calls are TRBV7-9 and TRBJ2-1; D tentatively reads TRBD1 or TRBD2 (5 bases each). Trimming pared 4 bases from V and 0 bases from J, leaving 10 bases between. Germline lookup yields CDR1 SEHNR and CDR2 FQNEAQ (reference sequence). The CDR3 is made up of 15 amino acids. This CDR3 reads CASSSPGSSYNEQFF. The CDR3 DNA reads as TGTGCCAGCAGCTCCCCAGGGAGCTCCTACAATGAGCAGTTCTTC. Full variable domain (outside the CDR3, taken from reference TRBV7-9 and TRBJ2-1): DTGVSQNPRHKITKRGQNVTFRCDPISEHNRLYWYRQTLGQGPEFLTYFQNEAQLEKSRLLSDRFSAERPKGSFSTLEIQRTEQGDSAMYLCASSSPGSSYNEQFFGPGTRLTVL.

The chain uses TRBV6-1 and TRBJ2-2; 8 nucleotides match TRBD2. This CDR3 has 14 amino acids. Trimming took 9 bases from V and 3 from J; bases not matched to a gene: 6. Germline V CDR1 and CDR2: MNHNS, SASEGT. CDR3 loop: CASGGGQYTGELFF. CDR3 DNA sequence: TGTGCCAGTGGCGGGGGGCAGTACACCGGGGAGCTGTTTTTT.

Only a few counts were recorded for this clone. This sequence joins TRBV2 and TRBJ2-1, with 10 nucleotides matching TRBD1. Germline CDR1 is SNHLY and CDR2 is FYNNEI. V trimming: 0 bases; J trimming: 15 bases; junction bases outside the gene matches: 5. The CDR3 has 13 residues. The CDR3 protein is CASSEAGQGMRFF. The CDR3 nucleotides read TGTGCCAGCAGTGAAGCGGGACAGGGGATGAGGTTCTTC.

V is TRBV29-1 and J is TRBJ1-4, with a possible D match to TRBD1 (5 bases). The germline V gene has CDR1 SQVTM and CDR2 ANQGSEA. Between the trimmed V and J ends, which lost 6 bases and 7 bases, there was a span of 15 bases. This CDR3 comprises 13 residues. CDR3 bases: TGCAGCGTCCGGGGCCCATCCCCTGAAAAACTGTTTTTT. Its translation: CSVRGPSPEKLFF.

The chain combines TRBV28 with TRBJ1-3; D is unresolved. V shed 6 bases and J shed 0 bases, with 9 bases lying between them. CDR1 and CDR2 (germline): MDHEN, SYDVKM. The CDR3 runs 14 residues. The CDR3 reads CASSSPSSGNTIYF. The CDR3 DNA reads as TGTGCCAGCAGCTCACCCTCCTCTGGAAACACCATATATTTT.

The CDR3 sequence is CASSEGLGGTGELFF. The CDR3 bases are TGTGCCAGCAGTGAAGGACTGGGTGGGACCGGGGAGCTGTTTTTT. The V gene is TRBV25-1, the J gene TRBJ2-2; tentative D call: TRBD2 (5 bases). CDR1 is MGHDK, CDR2 SYGVNS, per germline. CDR3 size: 15 residues. Trimming cost V 2 bases and J 5 bases, with 12 bases left between them.

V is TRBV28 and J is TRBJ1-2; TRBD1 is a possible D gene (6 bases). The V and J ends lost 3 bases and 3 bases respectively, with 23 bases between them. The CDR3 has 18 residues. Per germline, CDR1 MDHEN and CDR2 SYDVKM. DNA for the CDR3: TGTGCCAGCAGTTTGGGTCGGACACAGGGAGACTACTACTATGGCTACACCTTC. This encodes CASSLGRTQGDYYYGYTF.

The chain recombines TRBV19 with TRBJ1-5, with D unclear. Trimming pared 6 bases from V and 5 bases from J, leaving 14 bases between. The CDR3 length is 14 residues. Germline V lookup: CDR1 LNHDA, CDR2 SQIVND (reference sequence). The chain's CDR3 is CASRWTGLDQPQHF. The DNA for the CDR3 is TGTGCCAGTAGGTGGACTGGCTTAGATCAGCCCCAGCATTTT.

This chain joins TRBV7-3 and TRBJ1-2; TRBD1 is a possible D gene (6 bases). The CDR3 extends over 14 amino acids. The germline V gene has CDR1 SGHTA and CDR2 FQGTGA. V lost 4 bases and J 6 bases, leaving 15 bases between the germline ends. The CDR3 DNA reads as TGTGCCAGCAGCTCGGGGGTAGGGGGAGATGGCTACACCTTC. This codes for CASSSGVGGDGYTF.

CDR3 bases: TGCAGCGTTGCGACGGGGGGTCGCACTGAAGCTTTCTTT. Translating gives CSVATGGRTEAFF. The chain is built from TRBV29-1 and TRBJ1-1, with a weak D call TRBD1 (5 bases). V lost 4 bases, J lost 4 bases, and 13 bases lay in between. There are 13 residues in the CDR3. Germline values: CDR1 SQVTM, CDR2 ANQGSEA. Supplemented by reference TRBV29-1 and TRBJ1-1, the full variable domain reads SAVISQKPSRDICQRGTSLTIQCQVDSQVTMMFWYRQQPGQSLTLIATANQGSEATYESGFVIDKFPISRPNLTFSTLTVSNMSPEDSSIYLCSVATGGRTEAFFGQGTRLTVV.

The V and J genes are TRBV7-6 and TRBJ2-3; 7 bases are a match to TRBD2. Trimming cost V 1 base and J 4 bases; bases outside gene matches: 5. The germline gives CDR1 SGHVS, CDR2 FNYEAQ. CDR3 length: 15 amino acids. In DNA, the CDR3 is TGTGCCAGCAGCTTAGGTCCGGGGGGAGCAGATACGCAGTATTTT. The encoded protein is CASSLGPGGADTQYF.

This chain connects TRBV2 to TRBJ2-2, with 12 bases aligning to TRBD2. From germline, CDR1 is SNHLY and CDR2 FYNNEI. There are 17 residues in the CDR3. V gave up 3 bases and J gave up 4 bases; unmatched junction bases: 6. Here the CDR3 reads CASSEAELAGGTGELFF. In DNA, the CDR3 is TGTGCCAGCAGTGAGGCCGAACTAGCGGGGGGCACCGGGGAGCTGTTTTTT.